The next 8 T cell receptor beta chains were all read from a single sample in a study of vaccination effects on CD4 cells after COVID-19. Some clones are missing from TCRdb's copy, which holds only in-frame ones; the method was immunoSEQ multiplex PCR. Here the sample spans about 15,000 clones, approximately 82% being singletons. The antigens these receptors bind are not known. With the ViraFEST assay, the study expanded antigen-specific CD4+ T cells using viral peptide pools, then sequenced them. Isolating CD4+ T cells followed around nine days of culture. A PCR test confirmed that the person had SARS-CoV-2 infection between March and December 2020. Every participant took two doses of the BNT162b2 or mRNA-1273 vaccine. Sequenced here: CD4+ T cells from PBMCs cultured with SARS-CoV-2 spike peptides, sampled after COVID-19 vaccination. Receptors originate from a human donor who had a prior SARS-CoV-2 infection.

This clone showed up just a few times. The V call is TRBV19, the J call TRBJ1-2; TRBD1 aligns across 9 bases. This CDR3 has 14 residues. The ends lost 2 bases at V and 7 bases at J; junction bases unmatched: 5. Germline CDR1 reads LNHDA; CDR2 reads SQIVND (reference sequence). CDR3 region: CASSITGGAGGYTF. The CDR3 DNA sequence: TGTGCCAGTAGTATAACAGGGGGCGCAGGTGGCTACACCTTC.

The V and J genes are TRBV19 and TRBJ1-1, with D possibly TRBD1 on 5 matching bases. This CDR3 has 14 amino acids. In germline, CDR1 is LNHDA, CDR2 SQIVND (reference sequence). Trimming left V 3 bases short and J 7 bases short, with 15 bases between. This CDR3 is CASSITVGGGEAFF. CDR3 DNA sequence: TGTGCCAGTAGTATTACAGTCGGGGGGGGTGAAGCTTTCTTT.

This clone was seen only a few times. V usage is TRBV9 and J usage is TRBJ2-2, with no clear D. This CDR3 region has 12 residues. V shed 0 bases and J shed 5 bases, with 2 bases lying between them. In germline, CDR1 is SGDLS, CDR2 YYNGEE. CDR3 sequence (DNA): TGTGCCAGCAGCGTAGTAACCGGGGAGCTGTTTTTT. Translation gives CASSVVTGELFF.

V usage is TRBV4-1 and J usage is TRBJ2-3; possible D gene TRBD2, 6 bases. Trimming took 0 bases from V and 2 from J, leaving 12 bases between them. Germline lookup yields CDR1 MGHRA and CDR2 YSYEKL. The CDR3 covers 16 residues. This CDR3 reads CASSQDRDFSTDTQYF. The CDR3 nucleotides are TGCGCCAGCAGCCAAGACAGGGACTTTTCCACAGATACGCAGTATTTT.

J is TRBJ1-5 and V is TRBV4-2, with D tentatively TRBD1 (5 bases). This CDR3 has 15 amino acids. The germline V gene encodes CDR1 LGHNA and CDR2 YNFKEQ. V was cut by 0 bases and J by 7 bases, with 13 bases left in between. CDR3 sequence: CASSQDPGSQQPQHF. The CDR3 DNA reads TGTGCCAGCAGCCAAGATCCAGGGAGCCAACAGCCCCAGCATTTT.

This chain connects TRBV7-2 to TRBJ2-1, with TRBD1 identical over 9 bases. Trimming at V came to 6 bases and at J to 7 bases, leaving 13 bases not matched to a gene. Germline lookup yields CDR1 SGHTA and CDR2 FQGNSA. The CDR3 is 16 residues long. CDR3: CASRLPGQGVRNEQFF. CDR3 sequence (DNA): TGTGCCAGCAGACTCCCGGGACAGGGCGTACGTAATGAGCAGTTCTTC.

This clone was counted between two and nine times. The chain uses TRBV6-4 and TRBJ2-3; 10 bases line up with TRBD2. The CDR3 runs to 15 residues. CDR1 is MRHNA and CDR2 is SNTAGT in the germline V gene. The trim removed 4 bases at V and 2 bases at J, leaving 3 bases unmatched. The CDR3 DNA is TGTGCCAGCAGTGTAGCGGGAGGCGCCACAGATACGCAGTATTTT. Protein product: CASSVAGGATDTQYF.

This chain connects TRBV19 to TRBJ2-2; 7 nucleotides line up with TRBD2. The CDR3 runs 15 residues. CDR1 is LNHDA, CDR2 SQIVND, per germline (reference sequence). V lost 5 bases to trimming and J lost 5 bases; unmatched junction nucleotides: 8. The CDR3 DNA is TGTGCCAGTAGTCTAATATGGGGGGGGACCGGGGAGCTGTTTTTT. Translating it yields CASSLIWGGTGELFF.